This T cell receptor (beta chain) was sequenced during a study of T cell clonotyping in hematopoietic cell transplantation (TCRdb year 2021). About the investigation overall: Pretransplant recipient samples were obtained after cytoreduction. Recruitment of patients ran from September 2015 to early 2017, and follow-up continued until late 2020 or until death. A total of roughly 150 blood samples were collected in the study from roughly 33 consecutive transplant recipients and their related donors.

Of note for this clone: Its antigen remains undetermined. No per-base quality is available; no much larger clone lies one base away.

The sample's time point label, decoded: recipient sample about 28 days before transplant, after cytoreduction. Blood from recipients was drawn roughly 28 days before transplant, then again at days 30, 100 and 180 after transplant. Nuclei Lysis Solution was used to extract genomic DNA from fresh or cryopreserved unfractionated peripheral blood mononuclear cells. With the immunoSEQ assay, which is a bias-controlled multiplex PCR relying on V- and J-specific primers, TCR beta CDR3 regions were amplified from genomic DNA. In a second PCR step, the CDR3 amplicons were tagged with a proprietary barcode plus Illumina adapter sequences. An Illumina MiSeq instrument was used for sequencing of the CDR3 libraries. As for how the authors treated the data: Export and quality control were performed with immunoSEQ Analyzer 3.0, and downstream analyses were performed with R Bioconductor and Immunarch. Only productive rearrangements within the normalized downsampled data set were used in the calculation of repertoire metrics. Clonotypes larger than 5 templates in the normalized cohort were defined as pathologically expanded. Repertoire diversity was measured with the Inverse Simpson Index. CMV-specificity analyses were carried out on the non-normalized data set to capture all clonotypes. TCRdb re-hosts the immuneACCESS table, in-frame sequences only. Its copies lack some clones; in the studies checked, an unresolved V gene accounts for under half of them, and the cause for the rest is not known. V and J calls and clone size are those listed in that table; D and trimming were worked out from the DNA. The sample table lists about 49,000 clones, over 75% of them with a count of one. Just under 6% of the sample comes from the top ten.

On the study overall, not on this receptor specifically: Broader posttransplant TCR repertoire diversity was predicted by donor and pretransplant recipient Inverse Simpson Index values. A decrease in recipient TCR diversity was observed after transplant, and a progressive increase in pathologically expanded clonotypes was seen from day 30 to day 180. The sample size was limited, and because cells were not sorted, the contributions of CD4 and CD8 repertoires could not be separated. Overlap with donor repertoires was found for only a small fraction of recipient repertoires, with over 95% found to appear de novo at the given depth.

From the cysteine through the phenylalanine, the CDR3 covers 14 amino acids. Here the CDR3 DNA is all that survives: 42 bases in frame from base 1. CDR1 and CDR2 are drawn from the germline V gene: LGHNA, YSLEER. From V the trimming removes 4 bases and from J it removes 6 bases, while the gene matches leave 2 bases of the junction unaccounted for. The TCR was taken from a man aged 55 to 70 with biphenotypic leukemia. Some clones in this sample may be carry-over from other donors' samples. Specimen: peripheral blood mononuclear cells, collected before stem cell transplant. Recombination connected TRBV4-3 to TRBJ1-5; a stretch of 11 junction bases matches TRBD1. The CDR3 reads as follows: CASSLDRGLQPQHF. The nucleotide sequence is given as TGCGCCAGCAGCCTGGACAGGGGGCTTCAGCCCCAGCATTTT.